This T cell receptor beta chain was retrieved from a study of beta chain features in type 1 diabetes. Overall study results and limits: For patients, the naive, central memory and Treg TCRB repertoires appeared more alike than for healthy donors.

Expressed TCRB transcripts were sequenced, since all the RNA that had been isolated was reverse transcribed. Here immunoSEQ multiplex PCR was the method, and the copy in TCRdb shows in-frame clones only, minus some. The sample has roughly 610,000 clones, roughly 15% seen once. This clone was counted a few times. What it binds is not known. The CDR3 covers 16 residues. V dropped 3 bases and J dropped 7; count of bases not matched to a gene: 11. The specimen sequenced was naive CD4+ T cells from blood. This TCR derives from a man aged 18 to 30 in good health. The chain carries TRBV23-1 and TRBJ2-1; TRBD1 matches 8 bases. TRBV23-1 is reported as an ORF; its role is uncertain. The CDR3 region is CASSQCRTGQENEQFF. CDR3 nucleotide sequence: TGCGCCAGCAGTCAGTGTAGGACAGGGCAAGAGAATGAGCAGTTCTTC.